This T cell receptor beta chain was recovered during a study of blood T cells in healthy people across ages. Researchers report isolating at least 6.5 million PBMCs per sample. A second 7 to 11 cycle PCR used barcoded and J-beta primers. A single record per CDR3 protein comes from TCRdb applying MiXCR to the 5' RACE reads. The sample includes 650,000 to 800,000 distinct CDR3 sequences, under 55% of them seen just once. Trimming took off 4 bases at V and 3 bases at J, with 12 bases between the two ends. CDR3 length: 14 residues. Germline V lookup: CDR1 ENHRY, CDR2 SYGVKD. The rearrangement joins TRBV10-3 to TRBJ1-1, with D uncertain. The sample consisted of blood. This receptor was obtained from a man in his 60s in good health. The CDR3 protein is CAISVRGMDTEAFF. The DNA for the CDR3 is TGTGCCATCAGTGTTAGAGGGATGGACACTGAAGCTTTCTTT.